A selection of T cell receptor beta chains follows, all from one sample in a study of T-cell memory formation after mild COVID-19. TCRdb reanalysed the 5' RACE reads using MiXCR and keeps one entry per CDR3 protein. The data contain approximately 560,000 distinct CDR3 sequences, approximately 15% of them singletons. The specimen was PBMCs or a T cell subset sorted from them (not recorded which). Every receptor here comes from an adult woman who had mild COVID-19 (a few samples of this study predate the infection). Cell type and time point are not known. Both conserved end residues are part of each CDR3. Each record gives: V gene, J gene, clone size, D gene, CDR3 DNA, CDR3 protein. A D gene is named only where the DNA matches it firmly. The size entry is marked missing in some rows and otherwise reads once, few, many or a size class.

v_gene: TRBV6-2/TRBV6-3
j_gene: TRBJ2-3
abundance: NA
d_gene: NA
CDR3nt: TGTGCCAGCAGTTACAATTGGAGACCCAGCACAGATACGCAGTATTTT
CDR3aa: CASSYNWRPSTDTQYF

v_gene: TRBV10-3
j_gene: TRBJ2-2
abundance: NA
d_gene: TRBD1
CDR3nt: TGTGCCATCAGCCCTCGGGACAGTCCCACCGGGGAGCTGTTTTTT
CDR3aa: CAISPRDSPTGELFF

v_gene: TRBV12-3/TRBV12-4
j_gene: TRBJ2-5
abundance: many
d_gene: NA
CDR3nt: TGTGCCAGCAGCTTGTCGGAGACCCAGTACTTC
CDR3aa: CASSLSETQYF

v_gene: TRBV29-1
j_gene: TRBJ2-3
abundance: few
d_gene: TRBD2
CDR3nt: TGCAGCGTTGTGAAGCGGGGGACAGATACGCAGTATTTT
CDR3aa: CSVVKRGTDTQYF

v_gene: TRBV20-1
j_gene: TRBJ2-2
abundance: few
d_gene: NA
CDR3nt: TGCAGTGCTAGACCTATAGCGTTCGGGGAGCTGTTTTTT
CDR3aa: CSARPIAFGELFF

v_gene: TRBV7-9
j_gene: TRBJ1-2
abundance: NA
d_gene: NA
CDR3nt: TGTGCCAGCAGCCTAGCGGTCGGACACTACAACTTC
CDR3aa: CASSLAVGHYNF

v_gene: TRBV7-9
j_gene: TRBJ2-5
abundance: NA
d_gene: NA
CDR3nt: TGTGCCAGCAGCTTAGAAGTGCCTCCACCGCACTTC
CDR3aa: CASSLEVPPPHF

v_gene: TRBV27
j_gene: TRBJ2-7
abundance: NA
d_gene: TRBD1
CDR3nt: TGTGCCAGCAGTTACGGACAGGCTAGCTACGAGCAGTACTTC
CDR3aa: CASSYGQASYEQYF

v_gene: TRBV7-9
j_gene: TRBJ1-1
abundance: few
d_gene: NA
CDR3nt: TGTGCCAGCAGCTTACTCGACGGACCCACTGAAGCTTTCTTT
CDR3aa: CASSLLDGPTEAFF

v_gene: TRBV27
j_gene: TRBJ2-3
abundance: few
d_gene: TRBD2
CDR3nt: TGTGCCAGCAACCCGGGACTAGCGGGGGGCACAGATACGCAGTATTTT
CDR3aa: CASNPGLAGGTDTQYF

v_gene: TRBV12-3/TRBV12-4
j_gene: TRBJ1-2
abundance: many
d_gene: NA
CDR3nt: TGTGCCAGCAGTTTGAGCTCTAACTATGGCTACACCTTC
CDR3aa: CASSLSSNYGYTF

v_gene: TRBV12-3/TRBV12-4
j_gene: TRBJ2-1
abundance: NA
d_gene: TRBD2
CDR3nt: TGTGCCAGCAGTTTTGGCCTTGCGGGGGGTCGCGGTGAGCAGTTCTTC
CDR3aa: CASSFGLAGGRGEQFF

v_gene: TRBV6-6
j_gene: TRBJ2-5
abundance: NA
d_gene: NA
CDR3nt: TGTGCCAGCAGCCGGAGGACCTTGGGGGAGACCCAGTACTTC
CDR3aa: CASSRRTLGETQYF

v_gene: TRBV20-1
j_gene: TRBJ2-7
abundance: NA
d_gene: NA
CDR3nt: TGCAGTGCTAGAGTCGCCCACGAGCAGTACTTC
CDR3aa: CSARVAHEQYF

v_gene: TRBV24-1
j_gene: TRBJ2-5
abundance: few
d_gene: NA
CDR3nt: TGTGCCACCAGTGCCTCTGGAGGGGAATGGGTTGGAGAGACCCAGTACTTC
CDR3aa: CATSASGGEWVGETQYF